Listed here are 2 T cell receptor beta chains from one sample, sequenced in a study of cytomegalovirus exposure and HLA in healthy donors. Primers for the PCR totalled 60 Vbeta and 13 Jbeta. Sequencing was performed with immunoSEQ multiplex PCR; in TCRdb, only in-frame clones are kept and a portion is missing. The sample lists 76,000 or so clones, around 72% occurring once. The sample was PBMCs. The receptors stem from a woman aged 35 to 49 in good health and CMV-seropositive.

The V and J genes are TRBV2 and TRBJ2-3, with 8 bases that match TRBD2. The CDR3 is 15 amino acids. The ends lost 6 bases at V and 2 bases at J; junction bases unmatched: 7. The germline V gene encodes CDR1 SNHLY and CDR2 FYNNEI. For the CDR3, the DNA is TGTGCCAGCAGGCCGACTAGCGTGCACACAGATACGCAGTATTTT. It specifies CASRPTSVHTDTQYF.

The chain links TRBV15 to TRBJ2-2; 10 bases agree with TRBD2. The CDR3 has 19 amino acids. The V gene end was trimmed by 0 bases and the J gene end by 5 bases; junction bases not matched to a gene: 12. Germline V gene lookup returns CDR1 LNHNV and CDR2 YYDKDF (reference sequence). Here the CDR3 reads CATSREESLAGKLTGELFF. The CDR3 bases are TGTGCCACCAGCAGAGAAGAATCACTAGCGGGAAAACTTACCGGGGAGCTGTTTTTT. The full variable domain, with the rest looked up from reference TRBV15 and TRBJ2-2, is DAMVIQNPRYQVTQFGKPVTLSCSQTLNHNVMYWYQQKSSQAPKLLFHYYDKDFNNEADTPDNFQSRRPNTSFCFLDIRSPGLGDTAMYLCATSREESLAGKLTGELFFGEGSRLTVL.